Below, 23 T cell receptor beta chains from the same sample are listed, as sequenced in a study of cytomegalovirus exposure and HLA in healthy donors. PCR used 60 Vbeta primers and 13 Jbeta primers. The data were produced by immunoSEQ multiplex PCR, yet TCRdb's version contains in-frame clones alone and is incomplete. The sample table includes around 70,000 clones. The sample taken for sequencing was PBMCs. The receptors were sampled from a boy aged 5-17 years in good health and CMV-seronegative.

The V and J genes are TRBV6-5 and TRBJ1-2; 8 nucleotides line up with TRBD1. Trimming cost V 6 bases and J 7 bases; bases outside gene matches: 4. The CDR3 covers 12 residues. Germline-derived CDR1 and CDR2 are MNHEY and SVGAGI. CDR3 region: CASSRGTGGYTF. CDR3 nucleotides: TGTGCCAGCAGCCGAGGGACAGGTGGCTACACCTTC.

The chain combines TRBV15 with TRBJ1-1, with TRBD1 matching 9 bases. V was pared by 5 bases and J by 11 bases, with 12 bases of the junction left unmatched. The CDR3 is 14 residues long. In germline, CDR1 is LNHNV, CDR2 YYDKDF (reference sequence). The CDR3 DNA reads as TGTGCCACCAGCGGATGGACAGGGGCCCCTGTGGCTTTCTTT. It translates to CATSGWTGAPVAFF.

V gene TRBV2 combines with J gene TRBJ1-6, with 7 bases fitting TRBD1. The CDR3 covers 15 residues. V shed 5 bases and J 10 bases; nucleotides not matched to a gene: 11. Germline CDR1 is SNHLY and CDR2 is FYNNEI. The CDR3 bases are TGTGCCAGCAGTCGCGAGGGGGCTGTGTACTCACCCCTCCACTTT. It translates to CASSREGAVYSPLHF.

The chain carries TRBV19 and TRBJ2-1, with D maybe TRBD1 (6 bases). This CDR3 spans 13 amino acids. Trimming removed 5 bases from V and 8 bases from J, with 13 bases in between. Per the germline V gene, CDR1 is LNHDA and CDR2 is SQIVND (reference sequence). CDR3 DNA: TGTGCCAGTAGTGCAGGGGTTAACTATGAGCAGTTCTTC. This translates into CASSAGVNYEQFF. Full variable domain (rest looked up from reference TRBV19 and TRBJ2-1): DGGITQSPKYLFRKEGQNVTLSCEQNLNHDAMYWYRQDPGQGLRLIYYSQIVNDFQKGDIAEGYSVSREKKESFPLTVTSAQKNPTAFYLCASSAGVNYEQFFGPGTRLTVL.

The chain carries TRBV4-3 and TRBJ2-1; TRBD2 agrees at 9 bases. Per the germline V gene, CDR1 is LGHNA and CDR2 is YSLEER. V lost 0 bases to trimming and J lost 15 bases; unmatched junction nucleotides: 9. The CDR3 runs 14 residues. CDR3 residues: CASSQELTSGWRFF. The CDR3 nucleotides read TGCGCCAGCAGCCAAGAGTTGACTAGCGGATGGAGGTTCTTC.

The CDR3 is CASSQEERGRDTQYF. The CDR3 DNA reads as TGCGCCAGCAGCCAGGAGGAAAGGGGGCGAGATACGCAGTATTTT. The V gene is TRBV4-3, the J gene TRBJ2-3; 7 bases line up with TRBD1. The V gene's germline CDR1 is LGHNA and CDR2 YSLEER. The CDR3 covers 15 residues. Germline trimming cut 3 bases from V and 5 bases from J; bases unmatched to any gene: 8.

DNA of the CDR3: TGTGCCTGGAGTGTTACCAGGGTAGGCGAAAAACTGTTTTTT. Its protein product is CAWSVTRVGEKLFF. This chain links TRBV30 with TRBJ1-4; maybe TRBD1 (5 bases). Trimming took off 0 bases at V and 8 bases at J, with 13 bases between the two ends. The germline CDR1 and CDR2 sequences are GTSNPN and SVGIG (reference sequence). The CDR3 is 14 amino acids.

This chain uses TRBV19 with TRBJ2-1; TRBD2 might be the D (5 bases). V lost 8 bases and J 6 bases, leaving 14 bases between the germline ends. The CDR3 is 13 amino acids. The germline V gene has CDR1 LNHDA and CDR2 SQIVND (reference sequence). The CDR3 nucleotides are TGTGCCAGTCGGGAAGGACTCCTCAATGAGCAGTTCTTC. It is translated as CASREGLLNEQFF.

The V gene is TRBV15, the J gene TRBJ2-5, with no clear D. V was clipped by 1 base and J by 6 bases, with 12 bases between them. The CDR3 is 14 residues long. The germline V gene encodes CDR1 LNHNV and CDR2 YYDKDF (reference sequence). CDR3: CATSRGSEYQTQYF. CDR3 in DNA: TGTGCCACCAGCAGAGGGTCAGAATACCAGACCCAGTACTTC.

The rearrangement links TRBV25-1 to TRBJ1-5; no reliable D call. Trimming stripped 2 bases from V and 5 bases from J, with 4 bases between. The CDR3 is 12 amino acids. Germline values: CDR1 MGHDK, CDR2 SYGVNS. CDR3 sequence (DNA): TGTGCCAGCAGTGAAACAGATCAGCCCCAGCATTTT. This sequence encodes CASSETDQPQHF.

V is TRBV5-1 and J is TRBJ2-7; 10 nucleotides align to TRBD1. The CDR3 covers 18 residues. V lost 4 bases, J lost 0 bases, and 13 bases stayed unmatched. CDR1 is SGHRS and CDR2 is YFSETQ in the germline V gene. DNA of the CDR3: TGCGCCAGCAGCCACCGACAGGGGGCGGTCGTCGGCTCCTACGAGCAGTACTTC. It is translated as CASSHRQGAVVGSYEQYF.

V gene TRBV14 combines with J gene TRBJ2-7, with 8 nucleotides matching TRBD1. Germline assignment: CDR1 SGHDN and CDR2 FVKESK. Trimming at V came to 4 bases and at J to 3 bases, leaving 8 bases not matched to a gene. The CDR3 has 15 residues. Written as DNA, the CDR3 is TGTGCCAGCAGCCTCCGGACAGGGTCTATCTACGAGCAGTACTTC. It translates to CASSLRTGSIYEQYF.

Notes on this clone: The sample has other DNA sequences that encode this CDR3 too. The chain has TRBV5-6 and TRBJ2-7; unclear D gene. This CDR3 is built from 13 residues. V was trimmed by 0 bases and J by 0 bases, leaving 4 bases between them. CDR1 SGHDT and CDR2 YYEEEE come from the germline V gene. The CDR3 nucleotides read TGTGCCAGCAGCTTGGCCTCCTCCTACGAGCAGTACTTC. Its protein is CASSLASSYEQYF.

The V and J genes are TRBV2 and TRBJ1-2, with D possibly matching TRBD1 (5 bases). V lost 2 bases and J 7 bases, leaving 11 bases between the germline ends. The germline V gene has CDR1 SNHLY and CDR2 FYNNEI. CDR3 size: 13 residues. In nucleotides, the CDR3 is TGTGCCAGCAGTGAACGGGGGGTACGTGGCTACACCTTC. Protein sequence: CASSERGVRGYTF.

With regard to this clone: This sample also contains other DNA sequences that code for the same CDR3. V and J are TRBV5-5 and TRBJ1-1; D possibly corresponds to TRBD1 (5 bases). Germline-derived CDR1 and CDR2 are SGHKS and YYEKEE (reference sequence). V gave up 2 bases and J gave up 5 bases, with 10 bases separating them. The length of the CDR3 is 13 residues. The CDR3 reads CASSFQGGTEAFF. As DNA, the CDR3 is TGTGCCAGCAGCTTCCAGGGAGGGACTGAAGCTTTCTTT.

This chain joins TRBV2 and TRBJ1-1; 8 positions agree with TRBD1. V lost 6 bases, J lost 4 bases, and 13 bases stayed unmatched. Germline CDR1 reads SNHLY; CDR2 reads FYNNEI. The CDR3 contains 16 residues. DNA for the CDR3: TGTGCCAGCAGCCAGGAAATTGACAGGGGCGTCACTGAAGCTTTCTTT. This gives the protein CASSQEIDRGVTEAFF.

The chain couples TRBV4-3 to TRBJ2-1, with D possibly being TRBD1 (6 bases). Germline V lookup: CDR1 LGHNA, CDR2 YSLEER. The length of the CDR3 is 12 residues. Trimming removed 3 bases from V and 9 bases from J, with 9 bases in between. The CDR3 DNA reads as TGCGCCAGCAGCCACCCCAGGGGTGAGCAGTTCTTC. It yields the protein CASSHPRGEQFF.

This chain uses TRBV15 with TRBJ2-3; D perhaps matches TRBD2 (5 bases). The CDR3 spans 14 residues. Germline CDR1 LNHNV, CDR2 YYDKDF (reference sequence). V lost 3 bases and J lost 11, with 18 bases in between. The CDR3 is CATSSTMTFRGQYF. In DNA, the CDR3 is TGTGCCACCAGCAGTACTATGACTTTCCGGGGGCAGTATTTT.

The chain has TRBV7-6 and TRBJ2-6; tentatively, D is TRBD1 (6 bases). The length of the CDR3 is 15 residues. Germline V lookup: CDR1 SGHVS, CDR2 FNYEAQ. Trimming removed 1 base at V and 2 bases at J, with 6 bases between. CDR3 in DNA: TGTGCCAGCAGCTTAGAGGGGGCTGGGGCCAACGTCCTGACTTTC. Protein product: CASSLEGAGANVLTF.

This rearrangement joins TRBV29-1 to TRBJ2-1; tentatively, D is TRBD1 (5 bases). CDR1 is SQVTM, CDR2 ANQGSEA, per germline. V shed 6 bases and J shed 0 bases, with 12 bases lying between them. The CDR3 contains 14 residues. The CDR3: CSVGRASSYNEQFF. The CDR3 DNA sequence: TGCAGCGTGGGCAGGGCGAGCTCCTACAATGAGCAGTTCTTC.

The chain carries TRBV6-5 and TRBJ1-1; 8 bases are a match to TRBD1. CDR1 is MNHEY and CDR2 is SVGAGI in the germline V gene. The CDR3 is made up of 15 amino acids. The V segment lost 6 bases and the J segment 1 base; nucleotides outside the gene matches: 7. CDR3 in amino acids: CASSPQGAPNTEAFF. CDR3 nucleotides: TGTGCCAGCAGCCCCCAGGGGGCGCCGAACACTGAAGCTTTCTTT.

The chain combines TRBV11-3 with TRBJ1-1; no reliable D call. V lost 0 bases and J lost 1, with 6 bases in between. Per the germline V gene, CDR1 is SGHNT and CDR2 is YENEEA. This CDR3 contains 14 residues. Written as DNA, the CDR3 is TGTGCCAGCAGCTTAGAGGGGAGGAACACTGAAGCTTTCTTT. This sequence encodes CASSLEGRNTEAFF.

This chain links TRBV5-4 with TRBJ2-1; TRBD2 aligns across 8 bases. The CDR3 is 17 residues long. Germline V lookup: CDR1 SGHNT, CDR2 YYREEE (reference sequence). V gave up 3 bases and J gave up 8 bases; unmatched junction bases: 16. The CDR3 is CASSSINPGLVGYEQFF. The CDR3 DNA follows: TGTGCCAGCAGCTCAATCAACCCGGGACTAGTCGGCTATGAGCAGTTCTTC.